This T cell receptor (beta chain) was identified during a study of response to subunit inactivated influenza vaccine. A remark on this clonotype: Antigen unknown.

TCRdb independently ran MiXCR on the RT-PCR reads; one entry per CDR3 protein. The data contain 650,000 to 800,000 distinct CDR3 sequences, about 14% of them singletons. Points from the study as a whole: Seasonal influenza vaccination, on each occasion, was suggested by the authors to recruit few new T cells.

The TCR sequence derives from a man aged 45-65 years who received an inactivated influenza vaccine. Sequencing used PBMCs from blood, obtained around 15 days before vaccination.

This CDR3 reads CASSNRAAAGYTF. The CDR3 DNA is TGTGCCAGCAGCAATCGGGCCGCGGCTGGCTACACCTTC. The V gene is TRBV11-2, the J gene TRBJ1-2; no firm D call. The germline gives CDR1 SGHAT, CDR2 FQNNGV. This CDR3 comprises 13 residues. V was shortened by 5 bases and J by 7 bases, with 14 bases between the two germline ends.